The sequence of this T cell receptor (beta chain) was determined in a study of cytomegalovirus exposure and HLA in healthy donors. Study results and limitations: Later analysis placed DRB1 highest and HLA-C lowest in TCR association rates, which differed by HLA locus. The study labeled under 200 TCR beta chains cytomegalovirus-associated.

At collection, donors were nominally healthy, but unrecorded immune exposures were probable. In the case of this clone: Its antigen is currently unknown.

The V gene end was trimmed by 10 bases and the J gene end by 4 bases; junction bases not matched to a gene: 5. Germline V gene lookup returns CDR1 ENHRY and CDR2 SYGVKD. The CDR3 consists of 12 residues. It was with 60 Vbeta and 13 Jbeta primers that the PCR ran. Method: immunoSEQ multiplex PCR; TCRdb's copy keeps in-frame clones and lacks some. Altogether around 120,000 clones are present, 80% being singletons, with the ten largest covering around 9.5%. Sequenced input: PBMCs. J is TRBJ1-1 and V is TRBV10-3; 8 nucleotides line up with TRBD1. This clonotype originated in a female donor in good health and CMV-seropositive. CDR3 nucleotides: TGTGCCACCAGACAGGGGCCCACTGAAGCTTTCTTT. This translates into CATRQGPTEAFF.